This entry is about one TCR beta chain. The antigen remains unidentified. This sample stems from a study of T cell responses to AZD1222 COVID-19 vaccine. Study-level points and caveats: Just a handful of AZD1222 recipients were seropositive at baseline. Mapped onto spike, vaccine-associated CD4 TCRs spanned it and were dominant at 160-218 and 743-854. Regions left unmutated in variants are reportedly the target of nearly half of spike-specific TCRs. Repertoire sampling happened only post peak T cell response.

Repertoires were generated with immunoSEQ multiplex PCR, while TCRdb's copy carries only in-frame clones and drops some. The sample yields 160,000 or so clones, roughly nine tenths seen once. Germline CDR1 is SGHAT and CDR2 is FQNNGV. The CDR3 covers 14 residues. The V and J ends lost 5 bases and 5 bases, in that order; junction bases with no gene match: 3. Sequenced here: peripheral blood, sampled on day 0 of AZD1222 vaccination. The TCR was taken from an adult in good health. V is TRBV11-2 and J is TRBJ2-7; TRBD2 matches 13 bases. CDR3 region: CASSRTSGSNEQYF. The CDR3 DNA is TGTGCCAGCAGCCGGACTAGCGGGAGTAACGAGCAGTACTTC.